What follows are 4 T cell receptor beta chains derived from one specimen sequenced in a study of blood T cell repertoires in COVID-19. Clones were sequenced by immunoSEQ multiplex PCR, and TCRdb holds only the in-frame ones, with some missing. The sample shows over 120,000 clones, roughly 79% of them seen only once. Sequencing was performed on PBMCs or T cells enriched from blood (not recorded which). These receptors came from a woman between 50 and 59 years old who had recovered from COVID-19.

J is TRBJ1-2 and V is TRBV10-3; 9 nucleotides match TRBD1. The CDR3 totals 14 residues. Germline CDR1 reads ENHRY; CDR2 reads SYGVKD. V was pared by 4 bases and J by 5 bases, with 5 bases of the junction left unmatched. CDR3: CAISGVGTGYGYTF. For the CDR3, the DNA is TGTGCCATCAGTGGAGTGGGGACAGGGTATGGCTACACCTTC.

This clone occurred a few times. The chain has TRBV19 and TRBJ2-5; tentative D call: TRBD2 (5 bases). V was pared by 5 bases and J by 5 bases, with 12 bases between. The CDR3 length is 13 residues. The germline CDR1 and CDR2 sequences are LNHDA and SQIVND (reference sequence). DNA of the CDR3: TGTGCCAGTAGTGAACGGACGGGGGAGACCCAGTACTTC. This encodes CASSERTGETQYF.

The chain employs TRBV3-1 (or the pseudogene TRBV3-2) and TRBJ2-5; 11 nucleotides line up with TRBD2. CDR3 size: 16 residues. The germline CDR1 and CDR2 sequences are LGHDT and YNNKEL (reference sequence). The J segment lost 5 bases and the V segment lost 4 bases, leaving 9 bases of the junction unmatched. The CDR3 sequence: CASSRNLAGGGETQYF. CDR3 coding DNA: TGTGCCAGCAGCCGTAATCTAGCGGGAGGTGGGGAGACCCAGTACTTC.

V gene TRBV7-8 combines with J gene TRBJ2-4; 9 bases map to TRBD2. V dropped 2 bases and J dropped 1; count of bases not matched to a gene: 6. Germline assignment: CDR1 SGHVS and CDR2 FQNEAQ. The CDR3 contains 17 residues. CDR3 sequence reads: CASSLSLGLAAKNIQYF. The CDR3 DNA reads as TGTGCCAGCAGCTTAAGCTTAGGACTAGCGGCCAAAAACATTCAGTACTTC.